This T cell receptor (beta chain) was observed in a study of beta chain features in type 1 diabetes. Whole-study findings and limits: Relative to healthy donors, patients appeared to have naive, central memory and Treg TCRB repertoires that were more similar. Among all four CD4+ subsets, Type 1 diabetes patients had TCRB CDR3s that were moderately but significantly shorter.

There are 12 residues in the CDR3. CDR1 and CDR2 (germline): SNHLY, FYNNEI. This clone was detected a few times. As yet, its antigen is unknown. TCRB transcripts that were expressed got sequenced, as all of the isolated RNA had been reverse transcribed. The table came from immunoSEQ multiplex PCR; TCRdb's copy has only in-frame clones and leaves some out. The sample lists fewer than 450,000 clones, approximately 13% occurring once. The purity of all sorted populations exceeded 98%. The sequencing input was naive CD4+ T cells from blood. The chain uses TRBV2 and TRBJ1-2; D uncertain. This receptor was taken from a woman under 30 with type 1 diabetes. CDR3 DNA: TGTGCAGCGTCGCAGGAGGCCTATGGCTACACCTTC. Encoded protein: CAASQEAYGYTF.